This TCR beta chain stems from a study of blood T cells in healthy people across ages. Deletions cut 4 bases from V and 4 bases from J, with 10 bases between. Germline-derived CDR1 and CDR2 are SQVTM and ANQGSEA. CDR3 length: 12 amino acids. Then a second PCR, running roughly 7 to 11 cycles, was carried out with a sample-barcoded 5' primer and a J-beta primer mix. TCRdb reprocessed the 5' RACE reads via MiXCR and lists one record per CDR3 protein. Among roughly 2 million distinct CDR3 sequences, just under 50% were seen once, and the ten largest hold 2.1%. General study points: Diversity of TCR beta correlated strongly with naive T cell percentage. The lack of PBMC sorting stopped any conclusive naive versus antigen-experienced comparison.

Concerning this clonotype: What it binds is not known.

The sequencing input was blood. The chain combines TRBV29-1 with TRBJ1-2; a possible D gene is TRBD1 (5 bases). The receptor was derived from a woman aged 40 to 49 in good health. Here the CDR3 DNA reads TGCAGCGTTGGCGGGGGTTCCTATGGCTACACCTTC. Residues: CSVGGGSYGYTF.